This T cell receptor (beta chain) is from a study of blood T cell repertoires in COVID-19. Produced via immunoSEQ multiplex PCR; TCRdb's table is partial and in-frame only. The profile shows fewer than 450,000 clones, 88% of them singletons. Cohorts were assigned according to the clinical history that participants reported. This CDR3 contains 21 residues. The rearrangement links TRBV12-2 to TRBJ1-1; the tabulated D call, TRBD1, remains unverified against the DNA. TRBV12-2 is noted as a pseudogene. This receptor was identified in a woman aged 18-29 years who had recovered from COVID-19. Sequenced material: PBMCs or T cells enriched from blood (not recorded which). The CDR3 nucleotides are TGTGCAAGTCGCTTAGCGTGTACTCCGGACAGGGGGCGTGAGGGTAACACTGAAGCTTTCTTT. Its protein is CASRLACTPDRGREGNTEAFF.